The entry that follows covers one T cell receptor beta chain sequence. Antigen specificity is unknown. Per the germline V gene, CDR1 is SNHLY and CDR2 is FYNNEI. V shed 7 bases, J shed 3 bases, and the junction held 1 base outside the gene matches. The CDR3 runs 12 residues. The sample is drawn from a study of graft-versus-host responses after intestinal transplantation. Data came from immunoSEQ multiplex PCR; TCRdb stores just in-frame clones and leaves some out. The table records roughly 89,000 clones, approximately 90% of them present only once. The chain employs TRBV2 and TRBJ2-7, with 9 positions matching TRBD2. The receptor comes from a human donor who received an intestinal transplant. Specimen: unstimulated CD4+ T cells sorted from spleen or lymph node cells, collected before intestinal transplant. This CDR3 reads CASNSGGYEQYF. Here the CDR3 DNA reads TGTGCCAGCAATAGCGGGGGCTACGAGCAGTACTTC.